This T cell receptor (beta chain) was identified during a study of blood T cell repertoires in COVID-19 (dated by TCRdb to 2020 to 2021). Turning to the overall study: Samples covering the acute and convalescent phases of COVID-19 were provided by collaborators in the United States, Italy and Spain. The prospective study material was composed of cDNA or gDNA derived from T cells, B-cell-depleted T cells, or PBMCs. Deeply sampled blood TCRbeta repertoires from subjects exposed to, actively infected with, or recovered from COVID-19 were included in the dataset. The repertoires were made available in a free public database intended to serve as a resource for research on the immune response to SARS-CoV-2. Samples came from the ongoing ImmuneRACE study (first 160 participants) plus 1,254 subjects from 6 global collaborators. Sample metadata almost always included a de-identified subject ID, COVID-19 status, age in years and sex. HLA class I and class II types, where available, came from metadata supplied by the sample provider rather than from assay-based typing. The study at large found these results: The amount of clinical and demographic metadata varied by source and participant and was provided uncurated.

The germline V end is reduced by 0 bases and the J end by 4 bases; junction bases left unmatched: 2. The germline V gene encodes CDR1 ENHRY and CDR2 SYGVKD. The CDR3 runs 14 residues from the cysteine to the phenylalanine. The DNA shown is the 42-base CDR3, in frame from base 1. The immunoSEQ Assay, a bias-controlled multiplex PCR, was used to amplify TCRbeta CDR3 regions from genomic DNA. In the original analysis: The number of nucleated cells in each sample was estimated by amplification of reference gene primers within the assay. To quantify the absolute abundance of each unique TCRbeta CDR3 rearrangement, sequence reads were collapsed and filtered. For each sample, productive Simpson clonality was calculated as the square root of Simpson's diversity index over productive rearrangements. What TCRdb holds here is the immuneACCESS table cut down to in-frame rearrangements. Part of the clones is not present; checked against another copy, under half of the missing clones reflect an unresolved V gene, and the others are unexplained. V and J calls and clone size are copied from that table; D and trimming were computed from the DNA. Present in this sample are roughly 150,000 clones, around nine tenths of which were seen just once. Less than 5.5% of the sample belongs to the ten largest clones.

Whole blood was collected in K2EDTA tubes by collaborating institutions according to the institutions' own protocols. For TCRbeta analysis, collaborator samples were shipped as frozen whole blood, as isolated PBMCs, or as DNA extracted from either sample type. With regard to this clone: The specificity of this receptor is unknown. Base qualities are not at hand, and no much larger clone is one base apart.

The V and J genes are TRBV10-3 and TRBJ1-2, with 7 central nucleotides matching TRBD1. Source material: peripheral blood. The TCR originated in a human donor in a cohort sampled during active COVID-19. The CDR3 corresponds to CAISESQGGYGYTF. The bases are TGTGCCATCAGTGAGTCTCAGGGGGGCTATGGCTACACCTTC.